This TCR beta chain was documented in a study of shared T cell receptors in the human thymus. TCRdb's table, derived via immunoSEQ multiplex PCR, lists solely in-frame clones and lacks some. The table has 600,000 to 900,000 clones, approximately 85% seen once. The CDR3 loop spans 15 amino acids. The germline gives CDR1 SGHAT, CDR2 FQNNGV. V shed 3 bases and J 8 bases; nucleotides not matched to a gene: 9. This same sample was also part of a study on human thymus T cells. That study reports: All donors were healthy Finnish infants who were undergoing corrective surgery to treat congenital heart defects. The source of the thymus tissue was resections taken during corrective heart surgery. What appeared biased in thymic and blood repertoires was the usage of V and J genes. Among unrelated individuals, related research reported thymic repertoires that overlapped highly.

The sequence derives from a girl under three years old with a congenital heart defect. V gene TRBV11-2 combines with J gene TRBJ2-3, with 9 bases identical to TRBD2. Material for sequencing was thymocytes. Here the CDR3 reads CASSFPSGVSSTQYF. CDR3 DNA: TGTGCCAGCAGCTTCCCTAGCGGGGTTTCTAGTACGCAGTATTTT.